One and the same sample provided the 13 T cell receptor beta chains below, sequenced in a study of cytotoxic CD8 clonotypes in ibrutinib-treated CLL. Data came from immunoSEQ multiplex PCR; TCRdb stores just in-frame clones and leaves some out. This sample has 300,000 to 350,000 clones, with almost 80% found just once. The material was PBMCs, obtained before ibrutinib treatment. The receptors derive from a human donor with chronic lymphocytic leukemia.

This clone has more than one count but fewer than ten. The V and J genes are TRBV28 and TRBJ1-1; no firm D call. Looked up from germline, CDR1 is MDHEN and CDR2 is SYDVKM. The length of the CDR3 is 14 residues. V shed 4 bases and J shed 1 base, with 10 bases lying between them. The CDR3 DNA reads as TGTGCCAGCAGTTCCCCCCGGAAGAACACTGAAGCTTTCTTT. Protein product: CASSSPRKNTEAFF.

The chain carries TRBV9 and TRBJ2-5, with 8 nucleotides matching TRBD2. From germline, CDR1 is SGDLS and CDR2 YYNGEE. The CDR3 has 15 residues. V shed 5 bases and J 4 bases; nucleotides not matched to a gene: 10. CDR3 loop: CASSGSGTRTETQYF. The CDR3 region has the DNA TGTGCCAGCAGTGGATCTGGGACTAGGACAGAGACCCAGTACTTC.

This chain joins TRBV6-6 and TRBJ1-4; D uncertain. Germline assignment: CDR1 MNHNY and CDR2 SVGAGI (reference sequence). The CDR3 is 14 residues long. Trimming shortened V by 6 bases and J by 1 base, and 9 bases separated the two germline ends. The DNA for the CDR3 is TGTGCCAGCAGCTCGAAGGGAACTAATGAAAAACTGTTTTTT. It specifies CASSSKGTNEKLFF.

The chain links TRBV28 to TRBJ1-4; the D is unclear. Germline values: CDR1 MDHEN, CDR2 SYDVKM. The germline V and J ends were trimmed by 3 bases and 7 bases, with 15 bases remaining between them. There are 15 residues in the CDR3. The CDR3 DNA follows: TGTGCCAGCAGTTTGGAGACCTCTTTCGGTGAAAAACTGTTTTTT. This encodes CASSLETSFGEKLFF.

In this sample, this clone turned up a few times. The genes are TRBV4-3 and TRBJ2-1; 12 nucleotides agree with TRBD2. The CDR3 extends over 19 amino acids. Germline loops: CDR1 LGHNA, CDR2 YSLEER. Trimming cost V 0 bases and J 8 bases; bases outside gene matches: 14. The CDR3 sequence is CASSQDSASGRAFIYEQFF. The DNA for the CDR3 is TGCGCCAGCAGCCAAGATTCTGCTAGCGGGAGGGCCTTTATCTATGAGCAGTTCTTC.

The V call is TRBV6-6, the J call TRBJ1-4; no firm D call. Trimming pared 2 bases from V and 8 bases from J, leaving 3 bases between. CDR3 length: 11 residues. Per the germline V gene, CDR1 is MNHNY and CDR2 is SVGAGI (reference sequence). The CDR3 bases are TGTGCCAGCAGTTACAACGAAAAACTGTTTTTT. Amino acids: CASSYNEKLFF.

This chain links TRBV6-5 with TRBJ2-7; 8 bases are shared with TRBD2. This CDR3 is 16 amino acids long. CDR1 is MNHEY, CDR2 SVGAGI, per germline. With 2 bases clipped from V and 6 bases from J, the junction kept 12 bases outside the gene matches. CDR3 nucleotides: TGTGCCAGCAGTTACGTGGCTAGCGGGCGAAGGGGCGAGCAGTACTTC. It translates to CASSYVASGRRGEQYF.

This rearrangement joins TRBV7-9 to TRBJ1-2; D is unclear. V shed 6 bases and J shed 7 bases, with 12 bases lying between them. The CDR3 has 12 residues. In germline, CDR1 is SEHNR, CDR2 FQNEAQ (reference sequence). CDR3 DNA sequence: TGTGCCAGCAGTCCAATCAGCGTTGGCTACACCTTC. This gives the protein CASSPISVGYTF.

The gene calls are TRBV7-2 and TRBJ2-7; 13 bases agree with TRBD2. J lost 7 bases, V lost 4 bases, and 4 bases had no gene match. Germline CDR1 SGHTA, CDR2 FQGNSA. The CDR3 runs 14 residues. CDR3 DNA sequence: TGTGCCAGCAGCTCGGGACTAGCGGGACAAGAGCAGTACTTC. Its translation is CASSSGLAGQEQYF. Full variable domain (rest looked up from reference TRBV7-2 and TRBJ2-7): GAGVSQSPSNKVTEKGKDVELRCDPISGHTALYWYRQSLGQGLEFLIYFQGNSAPDKSGLPSDRFSAERTGGSVSTLTIQRTQQEDSAVYLCASSSGLAGQEQYFGPGTRLTVT.

The chain employs TRBV2 and TRBJ2-1; D assignment may be TRBD1 or TRBD2 (5 bases each). V dropped 6 bases and J dropped 0 bases, with 9 bases sitting between them. There are 14 residues in the CDR3. CDR1 SNHLY and CDR2 FYNNEI come from the germline V gene. CDR3 coding DNA: TGTGCCAGCAGCAGGGAGAGCTCCTACAATGAGCAGTTCTTC. Encoded protein: CASSRESSYNEQFF.

The rearrangement uses TRBV5-5 and TRBJ2-7; TRBD2 aligns across 9 bases. CDR3 length: 16 residues. The trim removed 6 bases at V and 4 bases at J, leaving 14 bases unmatched. CDR1 is SGHKS and CDR2 is YYEKEE in the germline V gene (reference sequence). CDR3 coding DNA: TGTGCCAGCACCCTGACGGTGGGACTAGCTCTTTACGAGCAGTACTTC. Translated, it gives CASTLTVGLALYEQYF.

The chain links TRBV4-3 to TRBJ2-3; D might be TRBD2 (5 bases). The germline V and J ends were trimmed by 0 bases and 3 bases, with 16 bases remaining between them. Germline V gene data show CDR1 as LGHNA and CDR2 as YSLEER. This CDR3 contains 17 residues. For the CDR3, the DNA is TGCGCCAGCAGCCAAGATCGGTCGAGCGGCGGGACAGATACGCAGTATTTT. Translating gives CASSQDRSSGGTDTQYF.

This clone was recorded only once. The chain joins TRBV7-9 to TRBJ1-1; no clear D gene. The CDR3 totals 14 residues. V was cut by 0 bases and J by 4 bases, with 9 bases left in between. Germline values: CDR1 SEHNR, CDR2 FQNEAQ (reference sequence). The DNA of the CDR3 is TGTGCCAGCAGCTTAGCGCGTTCATTCACTGAAGCTTTCTTT. Protein: CASSLARSFTEAFF.